This is a list of T cell receptor beta chains from one sample in a study of identical twins. TCRdb reprocessed the 5' RACE reads with MiXCR, giving one entry per CDR3 protein. The top ten hold around 1.6% of the sample, which has approximately 600,000 distinct CDR3 sequences, under 8.5% seen once. These same records also appear under a second study, on yellow fever vaccine responses in identical twins.

Sequenced: PBMCs. The receptor source for this set is a woman between 18 and 30 years old in good health. CDR3s include the opening cysteine and the closing phenylalanine or tryptophan. The order of the fields is clone size, J gene, D gene, V gene, CDR3 DNA, CDR3 protein. A D gene is named only where the DNA matches it firmly. A row's size may be missing; if present it is once, few, many or a size class.

abundance: few
j_gene: TRBJ2-1
d_gene: -
v_gene: TRBV2
CDR3nt: TGTGCCAGCAGTGAACCCGGATACAATGAGCAGTTCTTC
CDR3aa: CASSEPGYNEQFF

abundance: many
j_gene: TRBJ2-3
d_gene: TRBD2
v_gene: TRBV6-5
CDR3nt: TGTGCCAGCAGTTACGCGGGAGGCGCAGATACGCAGTATTTT
CDR3aa: CASSYAGGADTQYF

abundance: many
j_gene: TRBJ1-4
d_gene: -
v_gene: TRBV4-1
CDR3nt: TGCGCCAGCAGCCAAGAAGGGGCAGGAGCCAATGAAAAACTGTTTTTT
CDR3aa: CASSQEGAGANEKLFF

abundance: few
j_gene: TRBJ2-1
d_gene: TRBD2
v_gene: TRBV3-1
CDR3nt: TGTGCCAGCAGCCAAGTCGGGCGGGGGGCCAACAATGAGCAGTTCTTC
CDR3aa: CASSQVGRGANNEQFF

abundance: -
j_gene: TRBJ1-2
d_gene: -
v_gene: TRBV12-3/TRBV12-4
CDR3nt: TGTGCCAGCAGCTCAGCCTACAGGGAAGGCTACACCTTC
CDR3aa: CASSSAYREGYTF

abundance: many
j_gene: TRBJ2-1
d_gene: TRBD2
v_gene: TRBV24-1
CDR3nt: TGTGCCACGATGGACCCTCGGACTAGCGGGAAGTACAATGAGCAGTTCTTC
CDR3aa: CATMDPRTSGKYNEQFF

abundance: once
j_gene: TRBJ2-1
d_gene: -
v_gene: TRBV10-3
CDR3nt: TGTGCCATCAGCCAGATGAGCTCCTACAATGAGCAGTTCTTC
CDR3aa: CAISQMSSYNEQFF

abundance: -
j_gene: TRBJ2-1
d_gene: -
v_gene: TRBV24-1
CDR3nt: TGTGCCACCAGTGATTCTGTGGATGAGCAGTTCTTC
CDR3aa: CATSDSVDEQFF

abundance: few
j_gene: TRBJ1-4
d_gene: -
v_gene: TRBV7-8
CDR3nt: TGTGCCAGCAGCGTAAGGGGGACAGAAAAACTGTTTTTT
CDR3aa: CASSVRGTEKLFF

abundance: few
j_gene: TRBJ1-5
d_gene: -
v_gene: TRBV19
CDR3nt: TGTGCCAGTAGTATCCGCCCTAAATTGTCGGGGGGCCCAGATCAGCCCCAGCATTTT
CDR3aa: CASSIRPKLSGGPDQPQHF

abundance: -
j_gene: TRBJ1-5
d_gene: -
v_gene: TRBV7-9
CDR3nt: TGTGCCAGCAGCTTAGATTCAGGAAGTAATCAGCCCCAGCATTTT
CDR3aa: CASSLDSGSNQPQHF

abundance: few
j_gene: TRBJ2-3
d_gene: TRBD1
v_gene: TRBV5-6
CDR3nt: TGTGCCAGCAGCGCGGACAGGGGGCAGGGAGATACGCAGTATTTT
CDR3aa: CASSADRGQGDTQYF

abundance: many
j_gene: TRBJ2-3
d_gene: -
v_gene: TRBV20-1
CDR3nt: TGCAGTGCTAGAGATCAGGGGCTAAATACGCAGTATTTT
CDR3aa: CSARDQGLNTQYF

abundance: -
j_gene: TRBJ2-3
d_gene: -
v_gene: TRBV5-1
CDR3nt: TGCGCCAGCAGCTTGAGTATAACAGTCCCTAGCACAGATACGCAGTATTTT
CDR3aa: CASSLSITVPSTDTQYF

abundance: many
j_gene: TRBJ2-2
d_gene: TRBD1
v_gene: TRBV12-3/TRBV12-4
CDR3nt: TGTGCCAGCAGTCCACAGGACAGGGTAAACACCGGGGAGCTGTTTTTT
CDR3aa: CASSPQDRVNTGELFF

abundance: -
j_gene: TRBJ2-1
d_gene: TRBD1
v_gene: TRBV28
CDR3nt: TGTGCCAGCAGACCTCGGACAGGGTGGAATGAGCAGTTCTTC
CDR3aa: CASRPRTGWNEQFF

abundance: few
j_gene: TRBJ1-6
d_gene: -
v_gene: TRBV10-3
CDR3nt: TGTGCCATCAGTGAGTCTGGGGTCTCCTATAATTCACCCCTCCACTTT
CDR3aa: CAISESGVSYNSPLHF

abundance: many
j_gene: TRBJ2-7
d_gene: TRBD2
v_gene: TRBV2
CDR3nt: TGTGCCAGCAGTGAAGGAGCGGGAGGGCTCTACGAGCAGTACTTC
CDR3aa: CASSEGAGGLYEQYF

abundance: -
j_gene: TRBJ2-5
d_gene: TRBD1
v_gene: TRBV4-2
CDR3nt: TGTGCCAGCAGCCAAGTGTTAAACAGGGGGCAAGAGACCCAGTACTTC
CDR3aa: CASSQVLNRGQETQYF

abundance: -
j_gene: TRBJ2-6
d_gene: -
v_gene: TRBV6-4
CDR3nt: TGTGCCAGCAGTGAATACGGGGACGGGGCCAACGTCCTGACTTTC
CDR3aa: CASSEYGDGANVLTF

abundance: many
j_gene: TRBJ2-7
d_gene: -
v_gene: TRBV5-1
CDR3nt: TGCGCCAGCAGCCTGAACCCCGGACACAAGGGCGACGAGCAGTACTTC
CDR3aa: CASSLNPGHKGDEQYF

abundance: many
j_gene: TRBJ2-1
d_gene: TRBD1
v_gene: TRBV27
CDR3nt: TGTGCCAGCAGCGATCGCTACAGGGGATCGGGTTACAATGAGCAGTTCTTC
CDR3aa: CASSDRYRGSGYNEQFF